This T cell receptor beta chain came from a study of cytomegalovirus exposure and HLA in healthy donors. Study-level results: A later analysis linked about 17,000 TCR beta sequences to HLA alleles at 0.05 false discovery rate. The Asian-associated ancestry cluster reportedly had fewer N-insertions than the roughly 700-donor mean in a later analysis. Cytomegalovirus association was assigned to about 150 TCR beta chains. CMV antigen specificity of a few CMV-associated chains was confirmed in vitro.

This CDR3 spans 13 amino acids. Trimming removed 3 bases from V and 7 bases from J, with 12 bases in between. The germline V gene encodes CDR1 MGHDK and CDR2 SYGVNS. Use of 60 Vbeta and 13 Jbeta primers characterized the PCR. Assay used: immunoSEQ multiplex PCR; TCRdb lists only in-frame clones, some missing. The data contain roughly 150,000 clones, almost 80% of them seen just once; the ten biggest clones take up more than 1.4%. This clone has just one count. What it recognizes is unknown. The V gene is TRBV25-1, the J gene TRBJ1-2; a weak D match, TRBD1 (5 bases). This TCR was recovered from a male donor in good health and CMV-seronegative. The sequenced material came from PBMCs. The CDR3 region is CASSEPGQGGYTF. CDR3 nucleotides: TGTGCCAGCAGTGAGCCAGGGCAAGGTGGCTACACCTTC.